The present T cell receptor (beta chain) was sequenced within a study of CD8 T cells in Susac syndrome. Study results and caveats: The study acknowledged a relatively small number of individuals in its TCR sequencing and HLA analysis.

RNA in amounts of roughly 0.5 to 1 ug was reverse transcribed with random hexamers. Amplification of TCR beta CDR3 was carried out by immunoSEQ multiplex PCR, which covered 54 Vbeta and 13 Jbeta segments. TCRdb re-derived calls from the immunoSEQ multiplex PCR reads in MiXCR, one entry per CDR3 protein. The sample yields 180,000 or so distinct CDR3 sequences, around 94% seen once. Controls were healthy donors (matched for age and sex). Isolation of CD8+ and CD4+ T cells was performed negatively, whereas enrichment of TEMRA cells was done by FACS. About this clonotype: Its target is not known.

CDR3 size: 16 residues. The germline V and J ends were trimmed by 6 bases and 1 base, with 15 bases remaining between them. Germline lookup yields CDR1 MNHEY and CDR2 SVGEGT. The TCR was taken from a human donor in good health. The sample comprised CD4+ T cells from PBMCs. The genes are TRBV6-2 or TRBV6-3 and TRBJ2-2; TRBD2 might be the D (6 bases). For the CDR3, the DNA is TGTGCCAGCAGCCAGAGGGGAGGTATGAACACCGGGGAGCTGTTTTTT. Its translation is CASSQRGGMNTGELFF.